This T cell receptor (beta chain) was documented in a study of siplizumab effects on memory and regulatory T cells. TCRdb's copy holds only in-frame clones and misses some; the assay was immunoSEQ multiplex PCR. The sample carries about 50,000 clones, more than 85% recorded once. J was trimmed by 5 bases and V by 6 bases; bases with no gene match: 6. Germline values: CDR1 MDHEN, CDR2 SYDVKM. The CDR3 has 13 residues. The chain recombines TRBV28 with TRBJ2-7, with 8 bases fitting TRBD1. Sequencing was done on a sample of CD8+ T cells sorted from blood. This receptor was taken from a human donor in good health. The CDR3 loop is CASSPGGQDEQYF. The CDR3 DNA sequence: TGTGCCAGCAGCCCAGGGGGCCAGGACGAGCAGTACTTC.